Sequencing of this T cell receptor (beta chain) was carried out in a study of T-cell memory formation after mild COVID-19. Study-level results: Clones contracting across day 15 to 85 had a balanced CD4/CD8 profile; later expanding clones leaned CD4+. The CD4+ clones that contracted clustered mainly within CM and EM, and the CD8+ clones concentrated in EMRA.

The CDR3 length is 12 residues. V was cut by 6 bases and J by 6 bases, with 6 bases left in between. TCRdb passed the 5' RACE reads through MiXCR, listing each CDR3 protein once. The data hold under 550,000 distinct CDR3 sequences, with 15% to 20% observed a single time. Comments on this clonotype: The antigen remains unidentified.

The specimen was PBMCs or a T cell subset sorted from them (not recorded which). The J gene is TRBJ1-6, the V gene TRBV12-3 or TRBV12-4; D call uncertain. This clonotype originated in an adult woman who had mild COVID-19 (a few samples of this study predate the infection). Cell type and time point are not known. In nucleotides, the CDR3 is TGTGCCAGCAGACGAAGTAATTCACCCCTCCACTTT. Amino acids: CASRRSNSPLHF.